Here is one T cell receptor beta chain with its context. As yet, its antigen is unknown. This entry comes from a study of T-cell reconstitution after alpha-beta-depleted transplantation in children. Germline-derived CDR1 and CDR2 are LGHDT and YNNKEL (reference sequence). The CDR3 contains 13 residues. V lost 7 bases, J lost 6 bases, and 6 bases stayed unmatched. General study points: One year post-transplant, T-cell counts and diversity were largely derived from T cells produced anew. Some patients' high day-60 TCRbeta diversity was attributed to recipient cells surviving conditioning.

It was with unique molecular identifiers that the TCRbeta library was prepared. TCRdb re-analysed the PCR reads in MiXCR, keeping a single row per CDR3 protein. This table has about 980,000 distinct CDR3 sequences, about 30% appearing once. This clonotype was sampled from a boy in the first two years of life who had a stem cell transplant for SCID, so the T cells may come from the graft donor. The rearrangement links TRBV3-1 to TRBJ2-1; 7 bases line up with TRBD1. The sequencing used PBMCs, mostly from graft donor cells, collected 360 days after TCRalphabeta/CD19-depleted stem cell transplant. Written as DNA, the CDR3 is TGTGCCAGCACCTTGGACAGGAGCAATGAGCAGTTCTTC. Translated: CASTLDRSNEQFF.